One and the same sample provided the 2 T cell receptor beta chains below, sequenced in a study of T-cell memory formation after mild COVID-19. Each CDR3 protein gets one entry after TCRdb re-called the 5' RACE reads with MiXCR. Of 250,000 to 300,000 distinct CDR3 sequences in the sample, 15% to 20% were seen once. The specimen was PBMCs or a T cell subset sorted from them (not recorded which). All receptors derive from a man between 18 and 35 years old who had mild COVID-19 (a few samples of this study predate the infection). Cell type and time point are not known.

This clonotype has at least ten counts. The chain combines TRBV5-1 with TRBJ2-7; 10 nucleotides align to TRBD1. CDR1 SGHRS and CDR2 YFSETQ come from the germline V gene. The junction had 11 bases not matched to a gene; V was cut back by 7 bases and J by 4 bases. The CDR3 is made up of 15 amino acids. In DNA, the CDR3 is TGCGCCAGCGCCCGCTCCGGGACAGGGGAGTACGAGCAGTACTTC. Translating gives CASARSGTGEYEQYF. The full variable domain, its missing parts supplied by reference TRBV5-1 and TRBJ2-7, is KAGVTQTPRYLIKTRGQQVTLSCSPISGHRSVSWYQQTPGQGLQFLFEYFSETQRNKGNFPGRFSGRQFSNSRSEMNVSTLELGDSALYLCASARSGTGEYEQYFGPGTRLTVT.

This chain links TRBV2 with TRBJ1-1; the D is unclear. The CDR3 consists of 14 residues. V was clipped by 4 bases and J by 3 bases, with 12 bases between them. Germline assignment: CDR1 SNHLY and CDR2 FYNNEI. CDR3: CASSVGRRDTEAFF. In DNA, the CDR3 is TGTGCCAGCAGTGTAGGAAGGCGAGACACTGAAGCTTTCTTT.